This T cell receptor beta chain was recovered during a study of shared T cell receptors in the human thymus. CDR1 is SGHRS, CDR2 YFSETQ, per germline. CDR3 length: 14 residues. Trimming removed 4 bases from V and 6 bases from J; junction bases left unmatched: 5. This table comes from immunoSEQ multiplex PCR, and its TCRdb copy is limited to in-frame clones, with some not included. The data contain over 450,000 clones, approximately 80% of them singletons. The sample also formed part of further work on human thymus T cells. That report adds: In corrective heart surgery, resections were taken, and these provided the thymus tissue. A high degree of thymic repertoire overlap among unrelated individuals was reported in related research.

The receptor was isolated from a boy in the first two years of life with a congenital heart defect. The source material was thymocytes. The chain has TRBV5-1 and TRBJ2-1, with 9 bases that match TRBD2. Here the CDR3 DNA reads TGCGCCAGCAGCCAAGGACTAGCGTCCAATGAGCAGTTCTTC. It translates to CASSQGLASNEQFF.